Each of the 30 T cell receptor beta chains below was sequenced from the same sample in a study of PD-1 blockade in mismatch repair-deficient tumors (dated by TCRdb to about 2017). The sample's time point label, in plain terms: peripheral blood 12 weeks after first pembrolizumab dose. The library was obtained by the immunoSEQ multiplex PCR assay. TCRdb provides this immuneACCESS table in a form limited to in-frame rearrangements. Some clones are lacking; in checked studies, under half of them reflect an unresolved V gene, and why the rest are absent is not known. In this sample the table shows over 75,000 clones, 81% of which occur a single time. Clones ranked in the top ten supply roughly 2.7% of the sample. The sample in question was peripheral blood, obtained 12 weeks after starting pembrolizumab. The receptors shown here come from an adult with mismatch repair-deficient cancer.

The chain combines TRBV29-1 with TRBJ2-1; 16 nucleotides align to TRBD2. The trim removed 6 bases at V and 6 bases at J, leaving 11 bases unmatched. Germline CDR1 is SQVTM and CDR2 is ANQGSEA. The CDR3 is 17 amino acids. CDR3 nucleotide sequence: TGCAGCGTCGCCGGGACTAGCGGGAGGGAGCTCTTCAATGAGCAGTTCTTC. Its translation is CSVAGTSGRELFNEQFF.

This clone showed up just a few times. This chain uses TRBV7-9 with TRBJ2-1; D is ambiguous. Germline assignment: CDR1 SEHNR and CDR2 FQNEAQ (reference sequence). This CDR3 has 13 residues. Trimming shortened V by 3 bases and J by 9 bases, and 12 bases separated the two germline ends. CDR3 DNA: TGTGCCAGCAGCTTTGAAGGGCTGGGTGAGCAGTTCTTC. Protein sequence: CASSFEGLGEQFF.

The V and J genes are TRBV5-6 and TRBJ2-3; 9 nucleotides agree with TRBD1. V gave up 6 bases and J gave up 0 bases; unmatched junction bases: 5. This CDR3 region has 15 residues. Per germline, CDR1 SGHDT and CDR2 YYEEEE. For the CDR3, the DNA is TGTGCCAGCAAATGGACAGGGGCCAGCACAGATACGCAGTATTTT. Protein product: CASKWTGASTDTQYF.

The CDR3 bases are TGTGCCAGCAGTGAAGCCCCGGGGGCCTACGGCTACACCTTC. Encoded protein: CASSEAPGAYGYTF. The chain has TRBV6-1 and TRBJ1-2; D is possibly TRBD1 (6 bases). Deletions cut 0 bases from V and 8 bases from J, with 13 bases between. The CDR3 is 14 residues long. CDR1 and CDR2 (germline): MNHNS, SASEGT.

The gene calls are TRBV5-1 and TRBJ2-3, with D possibly TRBD2 on 6 matching bases. CDR3 length equals 15 residues. Germline loops: CDR1 SGHRS, CDR2 YFSETQ. Trimming pared 0 bases from V and 4 bases from J, leaving 12 bases between. Here the CDR3 DNA reads TGCGCCAGCAGCTTGGCGGGAGTGCCTTCAGATACGCAGTATTTT. Translating gives CASSLAGVPSDTQYF. The whole variable domain, filled in from reference TRBV5-1 and TRBJ2-3, reads KAGVTQTPRYLIKTRGQQVTLSCSPISGHRSVSWYQQTPGQGLQFLFEYFSETQRNKGNFPGRFSGRQFSNSRSEMNVSTLELGDSALYLCASSLAGVPSDTQYFGPGTRLTVL.

The V and J genes are TRBV4-3 and TRBJ1-2, with D possibly being TRBD1 (5 bases). This CDR3 contains 14 residues. Germline loops: CDR1 LGHNA, CDR2 YSLEER. V lost 1 base and J 3 bases, leaving 9 bases between the germline ends. The CDR3 protein is CASSQGWGDYGYTF. The CDR3 region has the DNA TGCGCCAGCAGCCAAGGGTGGGGGGACTATGGCTACACCTTC.

The chain couples TRBV7-9 to TRBJ1-2; D is unclear. Germline CDR1 is SEHNR and CDR2 is FQNEAQ (reference sequence). V was trimmed by 1 base and J by 3 bases, leaving 6 bases between them. This CDR3 has 13 amino acids. In DNA form, the CDR3 reads TGTGCCAGCAGCTTAGTGGCAGACTATGGCTACACCTTC. It translates to CASSLVADYGYTF.

The chain is built from TRBV28 and TRBJ2-3; 9 bases align to TRBD1. CDR3 length equals 15 residues. The germline CDR1 and CDR2 sequences are MDHEN and SYDVKM. The ends lost 5 bases at V and 2 bases at J; junction bases unmatched: 5. As DNA, the CDR3 is TGTGCCAGCAGTCTCGGACAGGGGACCACAGATACGCAGTATTTT. Amino acids: CASSLGQGTTDTQYF. Full variable domain (missing parts from reference TRBV28 and TRBJ2-3): DVKVTQSSRYLVKRTGEKVFLECVQDMDHENMFWYRQDPGLGLRLIYFSYDVKMKEKGDIPEGYSVSREKKERFSLILESASTNQTSMYLCASSLGQGTTDTQYFGPGTRLTVL.

The chain employs TRBV5-4 and TRBJ1-1; D gene unclear. CDR3 length equals 15 residues. V was cut by 3 bases and J by 0 bases, with 12 bases left in between. Germline values: CDR1 SGHNT, CDR2 YYREEE (reference sequence). DNA of the CDR3: TGTGCCAGCAGCTCGCCACGGACGGTGAACACTGAAGCTTTCTTT. Amino acids: CASSSPRTVNTEAFF.

V and J are TRBV18 and TRBJ1-1; D remains ambiguous. Trimming removed 3 bases at V and 2 bases at J, with 13 bases between. This CDR3 has 15 amino acids. Germline values: CDR1 KGHSH, CDR2 LQKENI. The CDR3 DNA sequence: TGTGCCAGCTCACCGAGTGGGGAGATAAACACTGAAGCTTTCTTT. Its translation is CASSPSGEINTEAFF. The variable domain in full, completed from reference TRBV18 and TRBJ1-1, reads NAGVMQNPRHLVRRRGQEARLRCSPMKGHSHVYWYRQLPEEGLKFMVYLQKENIIDESGMPKERFSAEFPKEGPSILRIQQVVRGDSAAYFCASSPSGEINTEAFFGQGTRLTVV.

The gene calls are TRBV19 and TRBJ1-2; unclear D gene. This CDR3 is built from 15 residues. Between the trimmed V and J ends, which lost 0 bases and 4 bases, there was a span of 12 bases. CDR1 and CDR2 from the germline V gene are LNHDA and SQIVND (reference sequence). CDR3 in DNA: TGTGCCAGTAGTATAGAACTCAGGAGAACCTATGGCTACACCTTC. It codes for CASSIELRRTYGYTF. Based on the CDR3 plus reference TRBV19 and TRBJ1-2, the full variable domain is DGGITQSPKYLFRKEGQNVTLSCEQNLNHDAMYWYRQDPGQGLRLIYYSQIVNDFQKGDIAEGYSVSREKKESFPLTVTSAQKNPTAFYLCASSIELRRTYGYTFGSGTRLTVV.

The chain employs TRBV6-1 and TRBJ2-7; D unclear. V was cut by 6 bases and J by 0 bases, with 12 bases left in between. Per germline, CDR1 MNHNS and CDR2 SASEGT. The CDR3 consists of 14 residues. In DNA, the CDR3 is TGTGCCAGCAGGAACGAAAGGGACTCCTACGAGCAGTACTTC. It encodes CASRNERDSYEQYF.

The chain is built from TRBV14 and TRBJ1-3; D may be TRBD1 (6 bases). V gave up 4 bases and J gave up 8 bases, with 9 bases separating them. Germline V gene data show CDR1 as SGHDN and CDR2 as FVKESK. This CDR3 is 12 amino acids long. The CDR3 coding sequence is TGTGCCAGCAGCCCACAGGGAGACACCATATATTTT. This codes for CASSPQGDTIYF. Supplemented by reference TRBV14 and TRBJ1-3, the full variable domain reads EAGVTQFPSHSVIEKGQTVTLRCDPISGHDNLYWYRRVMGKEIKFLLHFVKESKQDESGMPNNRFLAERTGGTYSTLKVQPAELEDSGVYFCASSPQGDTIYFGEGSWLTVV.

V and J are TRBV27 and TRBJ2-3; no definite D call. This CDR3 is built from 15 residues. Deletions cut 4 bases from V and 0 bases from J, with 11 bases between. Germline assignment: CDR1 MNHEY and CDR2 SMNVEV (reference sequence). The CDR3 is CASSWGGSSTDTQYF. In DNA, the CDR3 is TGTGCCAGCAGTTGGGGTGGGTCTAGCACAGATACGCAGTATTTT.

The V gene is TRBV7-9, the J gene TRBJ2-5, with 7 nucleotides matching TRBD2. The CDR3 totals 16 residues. Germline CDR1 SEHNR, CDR2 FQNEAQ (reference sequence). The ends lost 4 bases at V and 1 base at J; junction bases unmatched: 9. The CDR3 nucleotides are TGTGCCAGCAGCTATTCTAGCGGAGGGGTCCAAGAGACCCAGTACTTC. Protein product: CASSYSSGGVQETQYF.

The rearrangement uses TRBV5-1 and TRBJ2-1; D unclear. Germline V gives CDR1 SGHRS, CDR2 YFSETQ. The CDR3 covers 12 residues. With 0 bases removed from V and 6 bases from J, the gap between germline ends came to 4 bases. The CDR3 loop is CASSLEFNEQFF. The CDR3 nucleotides read TGCGCCAGCAGCTTGGAATTCAATGAGCAGTTCTTC.

The rearrangement links TRBV4-1 to TRBJ2-1; 8 nucleotides agree with TRBD2. The CDR3 loop spans 15 amino acids. V was clipped by 5 bases and J by 6 bases; unmatched bases: 9. In germline, CDR1 is MGHRA, CDR2 YSYEKL. CDR3 sequence reads: CASSFGSGIINEQFF. CDR3 nucleotide sequence: TGCGCCAGCAGCTTTGGTAGCGGGATAATCAATGAGCAGTTCTTC.

The chain is built from TRBV6-6 and TRBJ2-7, with 8 bases that match TRBD1. The length of the CDR3 is 16 residues. V lost 4 bases to trimming and J lost 1 base; unmatched junction nucleotides: 9. Looked up from germline, CDR1 is MNHNY and CDR2 is SVGAGI (reference sequence). CDR3 coding DNA: TGTGCCAGCAGTTCCAAATACAGGGGGTCATCCTACGAGCAGTACTTC. As protein: CASSSKYRGSSYEQYF.

The rearrangement uses TRBV2 and TRBJ2-7; the D is unclear. The CDR3 is made up of 12 amino acids. Germline loops: CDR1 SNHLY, CDR2 FYNNEI. Trimming took off 8 bases at V and 0 bases at J, with 8 bases between the two ends. CDR3 sequence (DNA): TGTGCCAGCTCTTCCCCCTCCTACGAGCAGTACTTC. Translated, it gives CASSSPSYEQYF.

V usage is TRBV6-5 and J usage is TRBJ2-7; a weak D match, TRBD1 (5 bases). This CDR3 is built from 14 residues. Germline V lookup: CDR1 MNHEY, CDR2 SVGAGI. V lost 10 bases to trimming and J lost 2 bases, with 18 bases between them. This CDR3 reads CATASGNTPYEQYF. The CDR3 DNA sequence: TGTGCCACCGCTTCAGGGAACACACCCTACGAGCAGTACTTC.

Many counts were recorded for this clone. The V gene is TRBV7-9, the J gene TRBJ2-7; D is ambiguous. Germline V gives CDR1 SEHNR, CDR2 FQNEAQ (reference sequence). This CDR3 region has 18 residues. V lost 2 bases and J lost 4, with 24 bases in between. CDR3 coding DNA: TGTGCCAGCAGCTTATCATCTAGTGCAGGCCCCGCAAAATACGAGCAGTACTTC. It yields the protein CASSLSSSAGPAKYEQYF.

The chain links TRBV6-1 to TRBJ2-7; 10 nucleotides align to TRBD2. In germline, CDR1 is MNHNS, CDR2 SASEGT. Losses at the gene ends were 7 bases for V and 5 bases for J; bases not matched to a gene: 5. The CDR3 is 13 amino acids. CDR3 amino acids: CASIPSGSDEQYF. The DNA for the CDR3 is TGTGCCAGCATCCCTAGCGGGAGCGACGAGCAGTACTTC.

The CDR3 reads CASLRGAGGELFF. The CDR3 bases are TGTGCCAGCTTAAGGGGCGCGGGCGGGGAGCTGTTTTTT. This rearrangement joins TRBV6-1 to TRBJ2-2, with D perhaps TRBD1 or TRBD2 (5 bases each). Between the trimmed V and J ends, which lost 8 bases and 7 bases, there was a span of 14 bases. The CDR3 is 13 amino acids. The germline V gene has CDR1 MNHNS and CDR2 SASEGT.

This chain connects TRBV6-1 to TRBJ1-5, with no clear D. The V end was cut by 1 base, the J end by 6 bases, with 7 bases between. The CDR3 contains 13 residues. Germline CDR1 and CDR2: MNHNS and SASEGT. The CDR3 here is CASSEVRGQPQHF. The DNA of the CDR3 is TGTGCCAGCAGTGAAGTTCGAGGTCAGCCCCAGCATTTT.

The DNA of the CDR3 is TGTGCCAGCACAATGCGGTGGGGGGCCTCCTACAATGAGCAGTTCTTC. Its protein is CASTMRWGASYNEQFF. The chain combines TRBV27 with TRBJ2-1; D possibly matches TRBD1 or TRBD2 (6 bases each). CDR1 and CDR2 from the germline V gene are MNHEY and SMNVEV (reference sequence). Trimming took off 7 bases at V and 0 bases at J, with 16 bases between the two ends. This CDR3 is built from 16 residues.

Only a few counts were recorded for this clone. The chain combines TRBV27 with TRBJ2-1; possible D gene TRBD2, 5 bases. The CDR3 runs to 17 residues. CDR1 and CDR2 (germline): MNHEY, SMNVEV (reference sequence). Trimming shortened V by 4 bases and J by 0 bases, and 16 bases separated the two germline ends. The CDR3 DNA reads as TGTGCCAGCAGTTCCGGATGGGGAACTAGCTCCTACAATGAGCAGTTCTTC. This codes for CASSSGWGTSSYNEQFF.

The rearrangement joins TRBV4-2 to TRBJ1-5; D is unclear. Germline V lookup: CDR1 LGHNA, CDR2 YNFKEQ. This CDR3 spans 15 amino acids. The V gene lost 0 bases and the J gene lost 1 base, with 7 bases spanning the gap. The CDR3 DNA is TGTGCCAGCAGCCAAGACCTTGCCAGCAATCAGCCCCAGCATTTT. Residues: CASSQDLASNQPQHF.

The V and J genes are TRBV30 and TRBJ1-3; 11 bases fit TRBD1. In germline, CDR1 is GTSNPN, CDR2 SVGIG (reference sequence). With V trimmed by 3 bases and J by 7 bases, 8 bases remained unmatched. The CDR3 runs 15 residues. CDR3 region: CAWSDGQGAYNTIYF. In nucleotides, the CDR3 is TGTGCCTGGAGCGACGGACAGGGGGCTTATAACACCATATATTTT.

This chain connects TRBV9 to TRBJ2-2; D gene uncertain. Looked up from germline, CDR1 is SGDLS and CDR2 is YYNGEE. CDR3 length: 16 residues. V shed 3 bases and J shed 4 bases, with 16 bases lying between them. The CDR3 spells CASSGPPQWVTGELFF. The CDR3 DNA follows: TGTGCCAGCAGCGGACCCCCCCAGTGGGTCACCGGGGAGCTGTTTTTT.

CDR3: CATSRGLAGMGEQYF. The CDR3, as DNA: TGTGCCACCAGCAGAGGACTAGCGGGTATGGGAGAGCAGTACTTC. The J gene is TRBJ2-7, the V gene TRBV15, with TRBD2 matching over 10 bases. Germline CDR1 is LNHNV and CDR2 is YYDKDF (reference sequence). The trim removed 1 base at V and 7 bases at J, leaving 7 bases unmatched. This CDR3 contains 15 residues.